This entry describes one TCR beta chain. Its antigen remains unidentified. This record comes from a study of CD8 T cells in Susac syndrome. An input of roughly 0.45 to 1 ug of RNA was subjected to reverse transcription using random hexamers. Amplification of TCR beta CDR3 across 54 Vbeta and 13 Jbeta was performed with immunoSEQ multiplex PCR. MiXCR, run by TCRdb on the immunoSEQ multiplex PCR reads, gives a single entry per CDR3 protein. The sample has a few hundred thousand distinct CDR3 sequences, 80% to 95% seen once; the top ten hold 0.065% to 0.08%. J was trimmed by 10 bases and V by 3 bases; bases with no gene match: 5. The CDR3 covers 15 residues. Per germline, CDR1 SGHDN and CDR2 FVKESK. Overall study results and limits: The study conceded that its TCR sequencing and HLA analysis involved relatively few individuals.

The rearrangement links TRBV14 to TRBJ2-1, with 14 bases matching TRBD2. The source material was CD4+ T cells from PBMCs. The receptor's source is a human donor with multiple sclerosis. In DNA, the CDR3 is TGTGCCAGCAGCCAGGGACTAGCGGGAGTCTGGGAGCAGTTCTTC. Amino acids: CASSQGLAGVWEQFF.